The 6 T cell receptor beta chains given below trace back to one sample, sequenced in a study of cytomegalovirus exposure and HLA in healthy donors. PCR involved 60 Vbeta and 13 Jbeta primers. Generated by immunoSEQ multiplex PCR, the TCRdb table keeps only in-frame clones and is missing some. The sample yields some 120,000 clones, approximately 80% seen once. Specimen: PBMCs. These TCRs come from a male donor in good health and CMV-seronegative.

The rearrangement uses TRBV6-1 and TRBJ2-3; TRBD2 matches 11 bases. V was clipped by 4 bases and J by 4 bases; unmatched bases: 4. CDR3 length equals 15 residues. Germline assignment: CDR1 MNHNS and CDR2 SASEGT. The CDR3 DNA is TGTGCCAGCAGTGTCACTAGCGGGGGCGCAGATACGCAGTATTTT. Translation gives CASSVTSGGADTQYF.

The chain links TRBV28 to TRBJ1-2; 9 nucleotides agree with TRBD1. The ends lost 6 bases at V and 4 bases at J; junction bases unmatched: 6. The V gene's germline CDR1 is MDHEN and CDR2 SYDVKM. The CDR3 length is 14 residues. CDR3 protein: CASRQGAGSYGYTF. As DNA, the CDR3 is TGTGCCAGCAGACAGGGGGCCGGGAGCTATGGCTACACCTTC.

The table lists this clone with a few counts. V usage is TRBV27 and J usage is TRBJ1-4; TRBD1 aligns across 7 bases. The V and J ends lost 5 bases and 14 bases, in that order; junction bases with no gene match: 8. The germline gives CDR1 MNHEY, CDR2 SMNVEV (reference sequence). The CDR3 has 12 amino acids. The CDR3 region has the DNA TGTGCCAGCAGTGAACCGACAGGGCGGCTGTTTTTT. It codes for CASSEPTGRLFF.

The rearrangement links TRBV19 to TRBJ2-3; D not resolved. The CDR3 runs 16 residues. The germline V gene has CDR1 LNHDA and CDR2 SQIVND (reference sequence). V lost 4 bases to trimming and J lost 0 bases, with 14 bases between them. The CDR3 sequence is CASSTKRSLSTDTQYF. The DNA for the CDR3 is TGTGCCAGTAGTACAAAGAGGTCCCTAAGCACAGATACGCAGTATTTT.

This chain joins TRBV6-1 and TRBJ1-1, with 7 nucleotides matching TRBD1. This CDR3 is 14 amino acids long. The V gene end was trimmed by 5 bases and the J gene end by 1 base; junction bases not matched to a gene: 4. Germline V lookup: CDR1 MNHNS, CDR2 SASEGT. CDR3 residues: CASSPGGRNTEAFF. The CDR3, as DNA: TGTGCCAGCAGTCCAGGGGGGAGGAACACTGAAGCTTTCTTT.

V and J are TRBV7-2 and TRBJ2-5, with D tentatively TRBD2 (5 bases). The J call may be wrong; the DNA end is better matched by TRBJ2-7. This CDR3 has 13 residues. The germline V gene encodes CDR1 SGHTA and CDR2 FQGNSA. The CDR3: CASREVSGVEQYF. The CDR3 DNA is TGTGCCAGCAGGGAGGTGTCCGGGGTCGAGCAGTACTTC.